Below, 14 T cell receptor beta chains from the same sample are listed, as sequenced in a study of blood T cell repertoires in COVID-19 (dated by TCRdb to about 2020). The library was produced with the immunoSEQ multiplex PCR assay. What TCRdb holds here is the immuneACCESS table cut down to in-frame rearrangements. Part of the clones is not present; checked against another copy, under half of the missing clones reflect an unresolved V gene, and the others are unexplained. The sample contains some 87,000 clones, around 82% of them found a single time. 7.5% to 9.5% of the sample is held by the ten biggest clonotypes. The material sequenced was peripheral blood. These receptors all stem from a man aged 50-60 years who had recovered from COVID-19.

This chain joins TRBV6-1 and TRBJ2-7; 9 nucleotides agree with TRBD2. This CDR3 region has 15 residues. The V segment lost 2 bases and the J segment 3 bases; nucleotides outside the gene matches: 5. CDR1 and CDR2 (germline): MNHNS, SASEGT. As DNA, the CDR3 is TGTGCCAGCAGTGAACCGGGACTAGCTTACTACGAGCAGTACTTC. Residues: CASSEPGLAYYEQYF.

V usage is TRBV7-3 and J usage is TRBJ2-5, with TRBD1 as a possible D gene (5 bases). CDR1 and CDR2 (germline): SGHTA, FQGTGA. This CDR3 spans 14 amino acids. V was cut by 3 bases and J by 0 bases, with 8 bases left in between. The CDR3 DNA sequence: TGTGCCAGCAGCTTGTACAGGAACCAAGAGACCCAGTACTTC. The encoded protein is CASSLYRNQETQYF.

In this sample, this clone turned up once. V is TRBV25-1 and J is TRBJ1-3; 10 positions agree with TRBD1. Germline assignment: CDR1 MGHDK and CDR2 SYGVNS. The CDR3 is made up of 18 amino acids. The J segment lost 2 bases and the V segment lost 5 bases, leaving 12 bases of the junction unmatched. CDR3 protein: CASSIAGTGAAAGNTIYF. The CDR3 DNA is TGTGCCAGCAGTATTGCTGGGACAGGGGCAGCGGCTGGAAACACCATATATTTT.

This clone came up once. J is TRBJ1-1 and V is TRBV9; D gene uncertain. Germline CDR1 and CDR2: SGDLS and YYNGEE. The CDR3 runs 13 residues. V was trimmed by 3 bases and J by 0 bases, leaving 6 bases between them. For the CDR3, the DNA is TGTGCCAGCAGCGCATACTTGAACACTGAAGCTTTCTTT. Translated: CASSAYLNTEAFF. Filled out from reference TRBV9 and TRBJ1-1, the complete variable domain reads DSGVTQTPKHLITATGQRVTLRCSPRSGDLSVYWYQQSLDQGLQFLIQYYNGEERAKGNILERFSAQQFPDLHSELNLSSLELGDSALYFCASSAYLNTEAFFGQGTRLTVV.

J is TRBJ1-2 and V is TRBV2; D is unclear. CDR3 length equals 13 residues. The V end lost 7 bases, the J end lost 7 bases, and 16 bases lay between the germline ends. Germline CDR1 and CDR2: SNHLY and FYNNEI. The CDR3 coding sequence is TGTGCCAGCATCCTGAGTGGGGAGGGTGGCTACACCTTC. Encoded protein: CASILSGEGGYTF.

The chain joins TRBV7-9 to TRBJ1-1; 10 positions match TRBD1. The V gene's germline CDR1 is SEHNR and CDR2 FQNEAQ (reference sequence). V trimming: 3 bases; J trimming: 4 bases; junction bases outside the gene matches: 5. The CDR3 extends over 15 amino acids. CDR3 bases: TGTGCCAGCAGCTTCTCCGGGACAGGGGCCACTGAAGCTTTCTTT. Translation: CASSFSGTGATEAFF.

The rearrangement joins TRBV2 to TRBJ2-7; TRBD1 is a possible D gene (5 bases). The CDR3 totals 13 residues. The V gene's germline CDR1 is SNHLY and CDR2 FYNNEI. The V end was cut by 5 bases, the J end by 5 bases, with 13 bases between. The DNA for the CDR3 is TGTGCCAGCAGTTTCTACAGGCTCAACGAGCAGTACTTC. The encoded protein is CASSFYRLNEQYF.

The chain uses TRBV10-3 and TRBJ1-3; D possibly corresponds to TRBD1 (6 bases). CDR1 and CDR2 (germline): ENHRY, SYGVKD. V lost 6 bases to trimming and J lost 5 bases, with 14 bases between them. There are 14 residues in the CDR3. The CDR3 is CAISLGTNRNTIYF. The DNA for the CDR3 is TGTGCCATCAGCTTAGGGACAAACAGAAACACCATATATTTT.

This clone was detected ten times or more. DNA for the CDR3: TGTGCCAGCAGCCCTCAGGGGGCAGGAGTTAGGGCCACTGAAGCTTTCTTT. Its protein product is CASSPQGAGVRATEAFF. V and J are TRBV9 and TRBJ1-1, with 8 bases lining up with TRBD1. CDR3 length: 17 residues. V dropped 4 bases and J dropped 4; count of bases not matched to a gene: 15. Germline-derived CDR1 and CDR2 are SGDLS and YYNGEE.

The chain is built from TRBV5-6 and TRBJ1-1; 9 bases agree with TRBD1. V was pared by 2 bases and J by 0 bases, with 5 bases of the junction left unmatched. CDR1 and CDR2 from the germline V gene are SGHDT and YYEEEE. This CDR3 has 16 amino acids. CDR3 sequence reads: CASSFGTGTMNTEAFF. CDR3 bases: TGTGCCAGCAGCTTCGGGACAGGGACCATGAACACTGAAGCTTTCTTT.

The chain uses TRBV12-3 or TRBV12-4 and TRBJ2-6; possibly TRBD2 for D (5 bases). This CDR3 comprises 13 residues. Trimming took 5 bases from V and 3 from J, leaving 5 bases between them. The CDR3 loop reads CASSGSGANVLTF. DNA of the CDR3: TGTGCCAGCAGTGGGAGTGGGGCCAACGTCCTGACTTTC.

This sequence joins TRBV12-3 or TRBV12-4 and TRBJ1-3; D is undetermined. This CDR3 contains 13 residues. V lost 10 bases and J lost 0, with 10 bases in between. CDR3 nucleotides: TGTGCCACCCAGGTCCTCTCTGGAAACACCATATATTTT. Protein: CATQVLSGNTIYF.

This sequence joins TRBV19 and TRBJ2-3, with D maybe TRBD1 (5 bases). Germline loops: CDR1 LNHDA, CDR2 SQIVND (reference sequence). Trimming stripped 7 bases from V and 2 bases from J, with 10 bases between. This CDR3 region has 13 residues. CDR3 DNA sequence: TGTGCCAGTATGTTGGGGCCCACAGATACGCAGTATTTT. Protein product: CASMLGPTDTQYF.

For the CDR3, the DNA is TGTGCCAGCAGTCGGTCGGTCTCTGGAAACACCATATATTTT. Protein: CASSRSVSGNTIYF. The chain recombines TRBV6-2 or TRBV6-3 with TRBJ1-3; no firm D call. The germline gives CDR1 MNHEY, CDR2 SVGEGT. The CDR3 is 14 residues long. The V end lost 5 bases, the J end lost 0 bases, and 8 bases lay between the germline ends.